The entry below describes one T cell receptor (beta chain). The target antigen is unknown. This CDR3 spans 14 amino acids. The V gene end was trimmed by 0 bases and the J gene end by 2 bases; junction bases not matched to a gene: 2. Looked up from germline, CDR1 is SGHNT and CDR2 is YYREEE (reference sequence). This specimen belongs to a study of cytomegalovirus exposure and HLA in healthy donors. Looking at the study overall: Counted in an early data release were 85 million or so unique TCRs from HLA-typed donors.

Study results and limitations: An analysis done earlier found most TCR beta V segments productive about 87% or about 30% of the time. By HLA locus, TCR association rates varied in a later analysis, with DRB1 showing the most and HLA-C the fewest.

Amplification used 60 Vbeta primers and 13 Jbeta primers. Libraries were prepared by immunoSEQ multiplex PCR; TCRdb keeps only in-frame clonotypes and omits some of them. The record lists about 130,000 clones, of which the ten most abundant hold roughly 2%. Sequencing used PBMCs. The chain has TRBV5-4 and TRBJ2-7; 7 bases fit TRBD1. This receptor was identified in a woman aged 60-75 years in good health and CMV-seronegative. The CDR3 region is CASSLGGQPYEQYF. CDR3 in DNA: TGTGCCAGCAGCTTGGGGGGACAGCCCTACGAGCAGTACTTC.